Listed below are T cell receptor beta chains from one sample, sequenced in a study of blood T cells in healthy people across ages. TCRdb redid the calling of the 5' RACE reads with MiXCR, one entry per CDR3 protein. The table has 1.5 million to 2 million distinct CDR3 sequences, around half seen once; the top ten hold more than 2%. Sequencing was done on a sample of blood. All receptors derive from a woman in her 40s in good health. CDR3s include the opening cysteine and the closing phenylalanine or tryptophan. The order of the fields is CDR3 DNA, CDR3 protein, D gene, clone size, J gene, V gene. The D gene is left open where the match is weak. Clone sizes are given selectively: once, few, many, or a class where the clone is expanded.

TGTGCCAGCACCGCCGGGGGTTCCTACACAGATACGCAGTATTTT | CASTAGGSYTDTQYF | NA | NA | TRBJ2-3 | TRBV12-3/TRBV12-4
TGCGCCAGCAGCCAAGGAGGGGGGGCTGCCACTGAAGCTTTCTTT | CASSQGGGAATEAFF | NA | NA | TRBJ1-1 | TRBV4-3
TGTGCCAGCAGTTCGGGACAGTGGGCTTTCTTT | CASSSGQWAFF | TRBD1 | NA | TRBJ1-1 | TRBV27
TGCAGCGTACCGACAGGGTACGGCGGCTACACCTTC | CSVPTGYGGYTF | TRBD1 | NA | TRBJ1-2 | TRBV29-1
TGCGCCAGCAGCTTGGTGCAGGGAGGTGAGACAGATACGCAGTATTTT | CASSLVQGGETDTQYF | NA | NA | TRBJ2-3 | TRBV5-1
TGTGCCAGCAGCGTCGGACAGGTTTCCTACAATGAGCAGTTCTTC | CASSVGQVSYNEQFF | TRBD1 | NA | TRBJ2-1 | TRBV9
TGTGCCAGCACAAGCAATACCTACGAGCAGTACTTC | CASTSNTYEQYF | NA | NA | TRBJ2-7 | TRBV28
TGTGCCAGCAGCCCTGTGGGACTAGCGGGTACTTACAATGAGCAGTTCTTC | CASSPVGLAGTYNEQFF | TRBD2 | NA | TRBJ2-1 | TRBV13
TGCGCCAGCAGCCAAGATTTAACGGCTAGCTCCTACGAGCAGTACTTC | CASSQDLTASSYEQYF | NA | few | TRBJ2-7 | TRBV3-1
TGTGCCATCAGTCTAGCGGGGGGGCGAGAGACCCAGTTCTTC | CAISLAGGRETQFF | TRBD2 | few | TRBJ2-1 | TRBV10-3
TGTGCCAGCAGTCCGGTTGGGACAGTTAACTATGGCTACACCTTC | CASSPVGTVNYGYTF | TRBD1 | NA | TRBJ1-2 | TRBV12-3/TRBV12-4
TGTGCCAGCAGCCCCGAGGCGAATACGCAGTATTTT | CASSPEANTQYF | NA | NA | TRBJ2-3 | TRBV7-8
TGTGCCAGCAGTAAACGGGACAGGGTCTATGGCTACACCTTC | CASSKRDRVYGYTF | TRBD1 | few | TRBJ1-2 | TRBV7-9
TGTGCCAGCAGCTTCGCAGGTGTGGGACAGGTCTACGAGCAGTACTTC | CASSFAGVGQVYEQYF | TRBD1 | NA | TRBJ2-7 | TRBV5-6
TGTGCCAGCACCAAACAGGGGGCCACTGAAGCTTTCTTT | CASTKQGATEAFF | TRBD1 | NA | TRBJ1-1 | TRBV6-2/TRBV6-3
TGCAGCGTTGAAGATTCAGGCATACAAGAGACCCAGTACTTC | CSVEDSGIQETQYF | NA | few | TRBJ2-5 | TRBV29-1
TGCGCCAGCAGCTTGGAAACCGAAGGGACGCAGTATTTT | CASSLETEGTQYF | NA | NA | TRBJ2-3 | TRBV5-1
TGTGCCAGCAGTTACGAGGGGGCGAAGGACGGCTACACCTTC | CASSYEGAKDGYTF | TRBD1 | NA | TRBJ1-2 | TRBV6-5
TGTGCCAGCAGCTTAGTATCCGTGGTGGTGCTTGACACTGAAGCTTTCTTT | CASSLVSVVVLDTEAFF | NA | NA | TRBJ1-1 | TRBV7-9
TGTGCCAGCAGTTACGGTCTGGCTTCCCAAGAGACCCAGTACTTC | CASSYGLASQETQYF | NA | NA | TRBJ2-5 | TRBV6-5
TGTGCCAACATGGTTAGCTCCTACGAGCAGTACTTC | CANMVSSYEQYF | NA | few | TRBJ2-7 | TRBV7-2
TGTGCCAGCAGCCGTAGTTCCGACAGGGTAAACTATGGCTACACCTTC | CASSRSSDRVNYGYTF | TRBD1 | NA | TRBJ1-2 | TRBV9
TGTGCCAGCGGCACTAGCGGCGACAATGAGCAGTTCTTC | CASGTSGDNEQFF | TRBD2 | NA | TRBJ2-1 | TRBV27
TGTGCCAGCAGTGAGACGGAGTATGGCTACACCTTC | CASSETEYGYTF | NA | NA | TRBJ1-2 | TRBV6-1
TGCGCCAGCAGCCAAGGGGTAGCGGGGGAGTACGAGCAGTACTTC | CASSQGVAGEYEQYF | TRBD2 | few | TRBJ2-7 | TRBV4-3
TGTGCCAGCAGCTTAGCCATGTGGGGCGGGGAGCTGTTTTTT | CASSLAMWGGELFF | NA | NA | TRBJ2-2 | TRBV7-2
TGTGCCAGCAGCTTAAGTTTGGGGCAGCAGAAAGGTGGAGCTTTCTTT | CASSLSLGQQKGGAFF | NA | NA | TRBJ1-1 | TRBV11-1
TGTGCCAGCAGTTGGGGCGGGACAGGGGCCACTGAAGCTTTCTTT | CASSWGGTGATEAFF | TRBD1 | NA | TRBJ1-1 | TRBV12-3/TRBV12-4
TGTGCCAGCAGTAGGAGTGAAACCCCACGCGACGAGCAGTACTTC | CASSRSETPRDEQYF | NA | NA | TRBJ2-7 | TRBV6-4
TGTGCCAGCAGTTACTCACGGACAGACTTCTATGGCTACACCTTC | CASSYSRTDFYGYTF | NA | once | TRBJ1-2 | TRBV6-2/TRBV6-3
TGCAGTGCTCAGACAGGGGGCGCAGGGGAAAAACTGTTTTTT | CSAQTGGAGEKLFF | TRBD1 | NA | TRBJ1-4 | TRBV20-1
TGTGCCAGCAGTCGGAATCCAGGGTCGAGTAGCACAGATACGCAGTATTTT | CASSRNPGSSSTDTQYF | NA | few | TRBJ2-3 | TRBV6-1
TGTGCCAGCAACCCGGGACTCCGGAACTATGGCTACACCTTC | CASNPGLRNYGYTF | NA | once | TRBJ1-2 | TRBV6-6
TGCAGTGCTAGAGAGGGGGAACTACCGGGCGAGCAGTACTTC | CSAREGELPGEQYF | NA | NA | TRBJ2-7 | TRBV20-1
TGTGCCAGCAGCCAAGATATCGGCTCGTTGGGCTACGAGCAGTACTTC | CASSQDIGSLGYEQYF | NA | NA | TRBJ2-7 | TRBV3-1
TGCAGTGCTGTGGAGCGACTAGCGGGGTCCCCCCGGTACAATGAGCAGTTCTTC | CSAVERLAGSPRYNEQFF | TRBD2 | NA | TRBJ2-1 | TRBV20-1
TGTGCCAGCAGTTACAGGGATGACTATGGCTACACCTTC | CASSYRDDYGYTF | NA | NA | TRBJ1-2 | TRBV6-5
TGTGCCAGCAGTTTATCGGGGCTAGCGGGGGTCCCCCAAGAGACCCAGTACTTC | CASSLSGLAGVPQETQYF | TRBD2 | NA | TRBJ2-5 | TRBV27
TGCAGTGGTCTAGAGAACATTCAGTACTTC | CSGLENIQYF | NA | NA | TRBJ2-4 | TRBV20-1
TGTGCCAGCAGTGAAGAGGCCAGGGTTTCAAACGAGCAGTACTTC | CASSEEARVSNEQYF | NA | NA | TRBJ2-7 | TRBV2
TGCAGTGCTAGGCGGCAGTTCGGAGGGCTATATAGCAATCAGCCCCAGCATTTT | CSARRQFGGLYSNQPQHF | NA | NA | TRBJ1-5 | TRBV20-1
TGCACCCCAAGCAGGGGGCAAGGCTACACCTTC | CTPSRGQGYTF | TRBD1 | few | TRBJ1-2 | TRBV20-1